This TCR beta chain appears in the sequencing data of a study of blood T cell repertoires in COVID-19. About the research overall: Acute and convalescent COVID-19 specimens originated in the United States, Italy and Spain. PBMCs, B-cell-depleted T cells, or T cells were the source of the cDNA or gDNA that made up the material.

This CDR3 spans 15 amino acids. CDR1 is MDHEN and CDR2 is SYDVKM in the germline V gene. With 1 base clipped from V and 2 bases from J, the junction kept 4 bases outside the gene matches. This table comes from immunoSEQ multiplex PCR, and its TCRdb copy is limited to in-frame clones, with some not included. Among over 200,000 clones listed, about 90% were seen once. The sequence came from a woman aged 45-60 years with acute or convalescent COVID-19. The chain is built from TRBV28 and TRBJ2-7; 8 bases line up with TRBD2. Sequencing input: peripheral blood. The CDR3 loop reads CASSLFGTRAYEQYF. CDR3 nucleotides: TGTGCCAGCAGTTTATTCGGGACTAGGGCCTACGAGCAGTACTTC.